A selection of T cell receptor beta chains follows, all from one sample in a study of response to subunit inactivated influenza vaccine. TCRdb reprocessed the RT-PCR reads via MiXCR and lists one record per CDR3 protein. The data contain fewer than 700,000 distinct CDR3 sequences, roughly 13% of them seen just once; the ten biggest clones take up around 13%. This specimen consisted of PBMCs from blood, obtained roughly 47 days after vaccination. The source of these receptors is a man aged 50-59 years who received an inactivated influenza vaccine. The CDR3 runs from the conserved cysteine through the conserved F or W. Fields, in order: V gene, J gene, clone size, D gene, CDR3 protein, CDR3 DNA. A D gene is named only where the DNA matches it firmly. Clone size is shown for a subset of rows, as once, few, many or a class of expanded clone.

v_gene: TRBV18
j_gene: TRBJ1-2
abundance: NA
d_gene: TRBD1
CDR3aa: CASSMDRGNYGYTF
CDR3nt: TGTGCCAGCTCCATGGACAGGGGAAACTATGGCTACACCTTC

v_gene: TRBV20-1
j_gene: TRBJ1-1
abundance: many
d_gene: NA
CDR3aa: CSARGDTEAFF
CDR3nt: TGCAGTGCTAGGGGGGACACTGAAGCTTTCTTT

v_gene: TRBV20-1
j_gene: TRBJ2-2
abundance: few
d_gene: NA
CDR3aa: CSARADSYGGELFF
CDR3nt: TGCAGTGCTAGAGCTGACTCCTACGGCGGGGAGCTGTTTTTT

v_gene: TRBV5-1
j_gene: TRBJ2-4
abundance: few
d_gene: NA
CDR3aa: CASSFSGSNIQYF
CDR3nt: TGCGCCAGCAGCTTTTCAGGGTCGAACATTCAGTACTTC

v_gene: TRBV6-1
j_gene: TRBJ2-7
abundance: few
d_gene: TRBD1
CDR3aa: CASSADRENEQYF
CDR3nt: TGTGCCAGCAGCGCCGACAGGGAGAACGAGCAGTACTTC

v_gene: TRBV12-3/TRBV12-4
j_gene: TRBJ1-2
abundance: many
d_gene: NA
CDR3aa: CASSWDNYGYTF
CDR3nt: TGTGCCAGCAGCTGGGACAACTATGGCTACACCTTC

v_gene: TRBV7-9
j_gene: TRBJ2-2
abundance: many
d_gene: NA
CDR3aa: CASSLEQWYTGELFF
CDR3nt: TGTGCCAGCAGCTTGGAACAGTGGTACACCGGGGAGCTGTTTTTT

v_gene: TRBV29-1
j_gene: TRBJ1-1
abundance: few
d_gene: NA
CDR3aa: CSVRGGLTEAFF
CDR3nt: TGCAGCGTACGGGGAGGGCTCACTGAAGCTTTCTTT

v_gene: TRBV28
j_gene: TRBJ2-2
abundance: NA
d_gene: NA
CDR3aa: CASIAGPNTGELFF
CDR3nt: TGTGCCAGCATTGCCGGGCCGAACACCGGGGAGCTGTTTTTT

v_gene: TRBV12-3/TRBV12-4
j_gene: TRBJ2-7
abundance: NA
d_gene: NA
CDR3aa: CASSPTVYEQYF
CDR3nt: TGTGCCAGCAGCCCGACTGTCTACGAGCAGTACTTC

v_gene: TRBV10-3
j_gene: TRBJ2-7
abundance: once
d_gene: NA
CDR3aa: CAISANSGSYEQYF
CDR3nt: TGTGCCATCAGTGCGAATAGCGGCTCCTACGAGCAGTACTTC

v_gene: TRBV20-1
j_gene: TRBJ2-3
abundance: NA
d_gene: TRBD2
CDR3aa: CSAKTPAGGADTQYF
CDR3nt: TGCAGTGCCAAAACTCCTGCGGGGGGGGCAGATACGCAGTATTTT

v_gene: TRBV7-9
j_gene: TRBJ1-2
abundance: NA
d_gene: NA
CDR3aa: CASSLVGKENYGYTF
CDR3nt: TGTGCCAGCAGCTTAGTAGGGAAAGAAAACTATGGCTACACCTTC

v_gene: TRBV7-9
j_gene: TRBJ1-1
abundance: few
d_gene: NA
CDR3aa: CASRRRQPNTEAFF
CDR3nt: TGTGCCAGCAGACGGCGACAGCCGAACACTGAAGCTTTCTTT

v_gene: TRBV12-3/TRBV12-4
j_gene: TRBJ2-3
abundance: NA
d_gene: TRBD2
CDR3aa: CASFLAGGPDTQYF
CDR3nt: TGTGCCAGCTTCCTAGCGGGGGGCCCAGATACGCAGTATTTT

v_gene: TRBV12-3/TRBV12-4
j_gene: TRBJ2-7
abundance: NA
d_gene: TRBD1
CDR3aa: CASSPAGTGGSYEQYF
CDR3nt: TGTGCCAGCAGCCCGGCCGGGACAGGCGGATCCTACGAGCAGTACTTC

v_gene: TRBV20-1
j_gene: TRBJ2-4
abundance: few
d_gene: TRBD2
CDR3aa: CSARAGGPSKNIQYF
CDR3nt: TGCAGTGCTCGAGCGGGGGGGCCTTCCAAAAACATTCAGTACTTC

v_gene: TRBV28
j_gene: TRBJ2-3
abundance: NA
d_gene: TRBD1
CDR3aa: CASQGADTQYF
CDR3nt: TGTGCCAGCCAGGGGGCAGATACGCAGTATTTT

v_gene: TRBV24-1
j_gene: TRBJ1-5
abundance: NA
d_gene: NA
CDR3aa: CATSDLRADLLQPQHF
CDR3nt: TGTGCCACCAGTGATTTGCGGGCCGATTTACTTCAGCCCCAGCATTTT

v_gene: TRBV27
j_gene: TRBJ1-6
abundance: few
d_gene: TRBD1
CDR3aa: CASSLSTGGSPLHF
CDR3nt: TGTGCCAGCAGTTTATCGACAGGGGGTTCACCCCTCCACTTT

v_gene: TRBV29-1
j_gene: TRBJ2-1
abundance: many
d_gene: TRBD2
CDR3aa: CSVGLAGEQFF
CDR3nt: TGCAGCGTGGGACTAGCGGGTGAGCAGTTCTTC

v_gene: TRBV4-3
j_gene: TRBJ2-3
abundance: NA
d_gene: TRBD2
CDR3aa: CASSQEASGYTDTQYF
CDR3nt: TGCGCCAGCAGCCAAGAGGCTAGCGGTTACACAGATACGCAGTATTTT

v_gene: TRBV20-1
j_gene: TRBJ2-7
abundance: NA
d_gene: TRBD2
CDR3aa: CSAIGTSGSSEQYF
CDR3nt: TGCAGTGCCATCGGGACTAGCGGGAGCTCCGAGCAGTACTTC

v_gene: TRBV7-2
j_gene: TRBJ2-3
abundance: NA
d_gene: NA
CDR3aa: CASKIGLGYRDTQYF
CDR3nt: TGTGCCAGCAAAATTGGCCTCGGGTACAGAGATACGCAGTATTTT

v_gene: TRBV12-3/TRBV12-4
j_gene: TRBJ1-5
abundance: few
d_gene: NA
CDR3aa: CASNFGHPFTQPQHF
CDR3nt: TGTGCCAGCAACTTCGGACACCCTTTCACTCAGCCCCAGCATTTT

v_gene: TRBV7-2
j_gene: TRBJ2-3
abundance: few
d_gene: NA
CDR3aa: CASKGGGLADTQYF
CDR3nt: TGTGCCAGCAAGGGGGGCGGCTTGGCAGATACGCAGTATTTT

v_gene: TRBV5-1
j_gene: TRBJ2-2
abundance: NA
d_gene: NA
CDR3aa: CASSLEASRNTGELFF
CDR3nt: TGCGCCAGCAGCTTGGAAGCCAGCCGGAACACCGGGGAGCTGTTTTTT

v_gene: TRBV7-2
j_gene: TRBJ2-5
abundance: NA
d_gene: NA
CDR3aa: CASSLRADRRETQYF
CDR3nt: TGTGCCAGCAGCTTACGGGCAGACAGGAGAGAGACCCAGTACTTC

v_gene: TRBV20-1
j_gene: TRBJ2-5
abundance: few
d_gene: TRBD2
CDR3aa: CSASGLAGGKGETQYF
CDR3nt: TGCAGTGCTAGTGGTCTAGCGGGAGGAAAAGGAGAGACCCAGTACTTC

v_gene: TRBV4-3
j_gene: TRBJ2-3
abundance: NA
d_gene: NA
CDR3aa: CASSQDRAGTDTQYF
CDR3nt: TGCGCCAGCAGCCAAGATCGAGCAGGAACAGATACGCAGTATTTT

v_gene: TRBV7-2
j_gene: TRBJ2-3
abundance: few
d_gene: TRBD2
CDR3aa: CASSLWTSGSTDTQYF
CDR3nt: TGTGCCAGCAGCCTATGGACTAGCGGGAGCACAGATACGCAGTATTTT

v_gene: TRBV12-3/TRBV12-4
j_gene: TRBJ1-2
abundance: many
d_gene: NA
CDR3aa: CASSLLLRASGYTF
CDR3nt: TGTGCCAGCAGTTTACTTTTAAGGGCGTCTGGCTACACCTTC

v_gene: TRBV10-2
j_gene: TRBJ2-3
abundance: NA
d_gene: NA
CDR3aa: CASSESRDMPQYF
CDR3nt: TGCGCCAGCAGTGAGTCGAGGGACATGCCGCAGTATTTT

v_gene: TRBV29-1
j_gene: TRBJ2-7
abundance: NA
d_gene: NA
CDR3aa: CSVETENYEQYF
CDR3nt: TGCAGCGTTGAAACGGAGAACTACGAGCAGTACTTC

v_gene: TRBV20-1
j_gene: TRBJ2-7
abundance: NA
d_gene: NA
CDR3aa: CSAQKGGQAGQYF
CDR3nt: TGCAGTGCCCAAAAGGGGGGGCAGGCCGGGCAGTACTTC

v_gene: TRBV20-1
j_gene: TRBJ2-1
abundance: many
d_gene: NA
CDR3aa: CSARQGERDEQFF
CDR3nt: TGCAGTGCTAGACAGGGGGAGCGGGATGAGCAGTTCTTC

v_gene: TRBV5-1
j_gene: TRBJ2-3
abundance: NA
d_gene: NA
CDR3aa: CASSLDLASGNTQYF
CDR3nt: TGCGCCAGCAGCTTGGATCTGGCATCGGGGAATACGCAGTATTTT

v_gene: TRBV25-1
j_gene: TRBJ2-5
abundance: few
d_gene: TRBD2
CDR3aa: CASSDGPQGAGSQETQYF
CDR3nt: TGTGCCAGCAGTGATGGGCCGCAGGGAGCGGGGTCCCAAGAGACCCAGTACTTC

v_gene: TRBV4-2
j_gene: TRBJ2-7
abundance: few
d_gene: TRBD2
CDR3aa: CASSQEVAGAQYEQYF
CDR3nt: TGTGCCAGCAGCCAAGAAGTAGCGGGGGCACAATACGAGCAGTACTTC

v_gene: TRBV20-1
j_gene: TRBJ1-5
abundance: NA
d_gene: TRBD1
CDR3aa: CSARRQGESQPQHF
CDR3nt: TGCAGTGCTAGGCGGCAGGGGGAATCTCAGCCCCAGCATTTT

v_gene: TRBV6-1
j_gene: TRBJ2-1
abundance: many
d_gene: TRBD2
CDR3aa: CASSGTSGTYNEQFF
CDR3nt: TGTGCCAGCAGTGGGACTAGCGGGACCTACAATGAGCAGTTCTTC

v_gene: TRBV20-1
j_gene: TRBJ1-1
abundance: many
d_gene: NA
CDR3aa: CSARAGHMNTEAFF
CDR3nt: TGCAGTGCTAGAGCTGGACACATGAACACTGAAGCTTTCTTT